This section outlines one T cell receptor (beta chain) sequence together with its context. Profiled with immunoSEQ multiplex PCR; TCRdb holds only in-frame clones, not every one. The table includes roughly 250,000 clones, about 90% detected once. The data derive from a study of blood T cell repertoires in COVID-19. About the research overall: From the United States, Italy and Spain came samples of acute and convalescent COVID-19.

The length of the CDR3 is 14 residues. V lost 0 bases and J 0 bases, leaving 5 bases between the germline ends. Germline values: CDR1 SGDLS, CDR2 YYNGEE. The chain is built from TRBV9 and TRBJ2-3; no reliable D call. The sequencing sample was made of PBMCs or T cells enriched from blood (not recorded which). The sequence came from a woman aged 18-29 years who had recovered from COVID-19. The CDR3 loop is CASSVATSTDTQYF. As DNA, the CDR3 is TGTGCCAGCAGCGTAGCGACTAGCACAGATACGCAGTATTTT.